Sequencing of this TCR beta chain was carried out in a study of OX40 agonist ivuxolimab in advanced cancers. About the study: Those enrolled were 80% to 85% male, with a mean age of approximately 60 years and ages from about 20 to 85.

Germline-derived CDR1 and CDR2 are SNHLY and FYNNEI. V shed 7 bases and J shed 4 bases, with 10 bases lying between them. This CDR3 is 13 amino acids long. The assay was immunoSEQ multiplex PCR, and TCRdb's table has in-frame clones only and misses some. The profile shows some 59,000 clones, around 80% of them singletons. The rearrangement links TRBV2 to TRBJ2-2; D unresolved. The sequenced sample was CD4+ or CD8+ T cells sorted from blood, obtained in a trial of the OX40 agonist ivuxolimab. This clonotype was obtained from an adult with an advanced solid tumor such as melanoma, head and neck, liver or kidney cancer. The CDR3 region is CASNSDTTGELFF. Written as DNA, the CDR3 is TGTGCCAGCAATAGTGACACCACCGGGGAGCTGTTTTTT.